Listed here are 9 T cell receptor beta chains from one sample, sequenced in a study of CD8 T cells in Susac syndrome. Random-hexamer reverse transcription was applied to roughly 0.5 to 1 ug RNA. TCRdb processed the immunoSEQ multiplex PCR reads anew with MiXCR; each CDR3 protein has one entry. The sample includes about 85,000 distinct CDR3 sequences, about 94% of them seen just once. The sample taken for sequencing was CD8+ T cells from PBMCs. The receptors stem from a human donor in good health.

This chain uses TRBV15 with TRBJ2-3; TRBD2 might be the D (5 bases). CDR3 size: 17 residues. CDR1 and CDR2 (germline): LNHNV, YYDKDF (reference sequence). Trimming removed 0 bases from V and 5 bases from J, with 18 bases in between. The CDR3 spells CATSRDGSTRLIDTQYF. The CDR3 DNA is TGTGCCACCAGCAGAGATGGGAGCACGAGACTCATAGATACGCAGTATTTT.

The V and J genes are TRBV5-1 and TRBJ1-2, with D hard to call. The CDR3 loop spans 14 amino acids. V was clipped by 4 bases and J by 2 bases, with 12 bases between them. The germline V gene has CDR1 SGHRS and CDR2 YFSETQ. The CDR3 bases are TGCGCCAGCAGCACAAGCGGAGGGAACTATGGCTACACCTTC. It specifies CASSTSGGNYGYTF. Filled out from reference TRBV5-1 and TRBJ1-2, the complete variable domain reads KAGVTQTPRYLIKTRGQQVTLSCSPISGHRSVSWYQQTPGQGLQFLFEYFSETQRNKGNFPGRFSGRQFSNSRSEMNVSTLELGDSALYLCASSTSGGNYGYTFGSGTRLTVV.

V and J are TRBV10-3 and TRBJ2-7; no firm D call. CDR1 ENHRY and CDR2 SYGVKD come from the germline V gene. Trimming left V 3 bases short and J 4 bases short, with 13 bases between. There are 14 residues in the CDR3. The DNA for the CDR3 is TGTGCCATCAGTGACCTAGGGCAAGGGTACGAGCAGTACGTC. This encodes CAISDLGQGYEQYV.

The chain combines TRBV5-6 with TRBJ2-1; D remains ambiguous. The germline CDR1 and CDR2 sequences are SGHDT and YYEEEE. This CDR3 has 12 residues. Trimming stripped 0 bases from V and 9 bases from J, with 7 bases between. The DNA of the CDR3 is TGTGCCAGCAGCTTGGAGTTACTTGAGCAGTTCTTC. Amino acids: CASSLELLEQFF.

This clonotype has only a few counts. This sequence joins TRBV12-3 or TRBV12-4 and TRBJ1-1; no firm D call. Trimming removed 3 bases at V and 1 base at J, with 6 bases between. CDR3 size: 13 residues. In nucleotides, the CDR3 is TGTGCCAGCAGTTTCCGGGGGAACACTGAAGCTTTCTTT. Translated, it gives CASSFRGNTEAFF.

The chain carries TRBV19 and TRBJ2-1; D could derive from TRBD1 or TRBD2 (7 bases each). Germline V CDR1 and CDR2: LNHDA, SQIVND (reference sequence). Trimming shortened V by 8 bases and J by 3 bases, and 14 bases separated the two germline ends. The CDR3 length is 14 residues. CDR3 sequence: CASQSGGDYNEQFF. The CDR3 DNA is TGTGCCAGTCAATCAGGGGGGGACTACAATGAGCAGTTCTTC.

In regard to this clonotype: Sequence at one end of the junction differs from germline and may be a read error. This chain uses TRBV11-2 with TRBJ2-3; D may be TRBD1 or TRBD2 (5 bases each). The CDR3 is 15 residues long. Looked up from germline, CDR1 is SGHAT and CDR2 is FQNNGV. CDR3 sequence: CASNPGTSGTDTQYF. CDR3 nucleotide sequence: TGTGCCAGCAACCCTGGGACCTCGGGCACGGATACGCAGTATTTT.

The chain joins TRBV12-5 to TRBJ2-1; 15 positions agree with TRBD2. J was trimmed by 6 bases and V by 2 bases; bases with no gene match: 2. Germline CDR1 and CDR2: LGHNT and FRNRAP. The CDR3 runs 16 residues. The DNA of the CDR3 is TGTGCTAGTGGTTTGTGGACTAGCGGGGGGGGCAATGAGCAGTTCTTC. Its protein product is CASGLWTSGGGNEQFF.

The J gene is TRBJ1-5, the V gene TRBV27; TRBD1 matches at 9 bases. CDR1 MNHEY and CDR2 SMNVEV come from the germline V gene (reference sequence). The V segment lost 0 bases and the J segment 0 bases; nucleotides outside the gene matches: 6. The CDR3 is 18 residues long. CDR3 in amino acids: CASSLSRGTGYSNQPQHF. The CDR3 DNA is TGTGCCAGCAGTTTATCGCGCGGGACAGGGTATAGCAATCAGCCCCAGCATTTT.